The 21 T cell receptor beta chains in this list originate from one sample, sequenced in a study of OX40 agonist ivuxolimab in advanced cancers. The library was obtained by the immunoSEQ multiplex PCR assay. TCRdb carries this immuneACCESS record with in-frame sequences only. Its versions omit some clonotypes, under half of them owing to an unresolved V gene in the studies checked, with the rest unexplained. The sample contains around 79,000 clones, 75% to 95% of them found a single time. The ten biggest clones cover about 2.1% of the sample. The starting material was CD4+ or CD8+ T cells sorted from blood, obtained in a trial of the OX40 agonist ivuxolimab. These receptors were collected from an adult with an advanced solid tumor such as melanoma, head and neck, liver or kidney cancer.

In nucleotides, the CDR3 is TGTGCCAGCAGTTACGCCCCCGGGGCAGTTTACAATGAGCAGTTCTTC. Residues: CASSYAPGAVYNEQFF. J is TRBJ2-1 and V is TRBV6-5; D possibly uses TRBD1 or TRBD2 (5 bases each). Trimming pared 2 bases from V and 4 bases from J, leaving 15 bases between. The CDR3 has 16 residues. Germline values: CDR1 MNHEY, CDR2 SVGAGI.

The rearrangement links TRBV28 to TRBJ2-1; D not resolved. The germline V gene encodes CDR1 MDHEN and CDR2 SYDVKM. The V gene lost 3 bases and the J gene lost 6 bases, with 6 bases spanning the gap. The CDR3 has 12 amino acids. CDR3 residues: CASSLNLNEQFF. In DNA form, the CDR3 reads TGTGCCAGCAGTTTGAATCTCAATGAGCAGTTCTTC.

The J gene is TRBJ2-5, the V gene TRBV2, with 9 bases fitting TRBD2. The germline gives CDR1 SNHLY, CDR2 FYNNEI. CDR3 length: 15 residues. J lost 3 bases, V lost 3 bases, and 5 bases had no gene match. The CDR3 coding sequence is TGTGCCAGCAGTGAGCGGGGGGGGACAAAAGAGACCCAGTACTTC. Protein sequence: CASSERGGTKETQYF. The full variable domain, completed using reference TRBV2 and TRBJ2-5, is EPEVTQTPSHQVTQMGQEVILRCVPISNHLYFYWYRQILGQKVEFLVSFYNNEISEKSEIFDDQFSVERPDGSNFTLKIRSTKLEDSAMYFCASSERGGTKETQYFGPGTRLLVL.

J is TRBJ2-7 and V is TRBV19, with D perhaps matching TRBD1 (6 bases). V was pared by 5 bases and J by 4 bases, with 18 bases between. This CDR3 region has 15 residues. Germline V gene data show CDR1 as LNHDA and CDR2 as SQIVND (reference sequence). The CDR3 region has the DNA TGTGCCAGTAGTCCTACGACAGGAGTTCTTTACGAGCAGTACTTC. This translates into CASSPTTGVLYEQYF.

The chain combines TRBV5-1 with TRBJ2-7; 9 bases align to TRBD1. Germline loops: CDR1 SGHRS, CDR2 YFSETQ. There are 15 residues in the CDR3. Germline trimming cut 1 base from V and 2 bases from J; bases unmatched to any gene: 4. DNA for the CDR3: TGCGCCAGCAGCTTGTCTGGGACAGGGCCCTACGAGCAGTACTTC. It is translated as CASSLSGTGPYEQYF.

The chain is built from TRBV15 and TRBJ2-7; 8 bases are a match to TRBD1. This CDR3 is 15 amino acids long. The germline CDR1 and CDR2 sequences are LNHNV and YYDKDF (reference sequence). Unmatched junction bases numbered 9, after V lost 2 bases and J lost 6 bases. CDR3 sequence reads: CATSRKRQGRSEQYF. DNA of the CDR3: TGTGCCACCAGCAGAAAAAGACAGGGGCGCTCCGAGCAGTACTTC.

This clone was found a few times. V and J are TRBV14 and TRBJ1-2; no reliable D call. There are 14 residues in the CDR3. V was cut by 0 bases and J by 4 bases, with 9 bases left in between. Germline CDR1 reads SGHDN; CDR2 reads FVKESK. CDR3 sequence (DNA): TGTGCCAGCAGCCAAGATCCGCGGGGCTATGGCTACACCTTC. Amino acids: CASSQDPRGYGYTF.

The V call is TRBV7-2, the J call TRBJ2-3; D ambiguous. Germline V CDR1 and CDR2: SGHTA, FQGNSA. The CDR3 consists of 14 residues. V dropped 1 base and J dropped 6 bases, with 11 bases sitting between them. The CDR3 nucleotides are TGTGCCAGCAGCTTAGGGGCAGGTCTGGATACGCAGTATTTT. Residues: CASSLGAGLDTQYF.

The V and J genes are TRBV18 and TRBJ1-1; D call uncertain. The germline V gene has CDR1 KGHSH and CDR2 LQKENI. The CDR3 is made up of 14 amino acids. Trimming removed 0 bases from V and 4 bases from J, with 9 bases in between. CDR3 protein: CASSPPALGTEAFF. The CDR3 DNA is TGTGCCAGCTCACCACCGGCCTTGGGCACTGAAGCTTTCTTT.

This clone has only one observation. The chain is built from TRBV6-5 and TRBJ1-3; D not resolved. The V gene lost 4 bases and the J gene lost 0 bases, with 10 bases spanning the gap. Germline V CDR1 and CDR2: MNHEY, SVGAGI. The CDR3 totals 15 residues. The CDR3 sequence is CASSSLTYSGNTIYF. DNA for the CDR3: TGTGCCAGCAGTTCGTTGACCTACTCTGGAAACACCATATATTTT.

This clone was detected only once. This sequence joins TRBV9 and TRBJ2-3; 8 nucleotides line up with TRBD2. In germline, CDR1 is SGDLS, CDR2 YYNGEE. Trimming removed 2 bases from V and 8 bases from J; junction bases left unmatched: 16. This CDR3 has 17 amino acids. CDR3 bases: TGTGCCAGCAGCGTCTCCTCCGGGGGGGTACCCGTTGCTACGCAGTATTTT. Translation: CASSVSSGGVPVATQYF.

The gene calls are TRBV7-2 and TRBJ1-5, with 10 bases identical to TRBD1. The germline CDR1 and CDR2 sequences are SGHTA and FQGNSA. The CDR3 has 14 residues. V lost 5 bases, J lost 5 bases, and 3 bases stayed unmatched. CDR3 bases: TGTGCCAGCAGCGGGACAGGGGTACATCAGCCCCAGCATTTT. Amino acid sequence: CASSGTGVHQPQHF.

This chain joins TRBV5-1 and TRBJ1-5; no firm D call. V lost 0 bases and J lost 0, with 1 base in between. Germline V gene sequence: CDR1 SGHRS, CDR2 YFSETQ. The CDR3 has 13 residues. The CDR3 nucleotides read TGCGCCAGCAGCTTGGATAGCAATCAGCCCCAGCATTTT. It codes for CASSLDSNQPQHF.

J is TRBJ2-2 and V is TRBV10-3, with unresolved D. Trimming stripped 10 bases from V and 8 bases from J, with 23 bases between. In germline, CDR1 is ENHRY, CDR2 SYGVKD. The CDR3 is 15 residues long. In nucleotides, the CDR3 is TGTGCCACCCGCCGAACGGAACCAACGTTTGGGGAGCTGTTTTTT. This sequence encodes CATRRTEPTFGELFF.

This rearrangement joins TRBV6-5 to TRBJ1-5, with 7 bases lining up with TRBD1. CDR1 and CDR2 from the germline V gene are MNHEY and SVGAGI. The V gene end was trimmed by 6 bases and the J gene end by 0 bases; junction bases not matched to a gene: 5. This CDR3 spans 15 amino acids. CDR3 nucleotide sequence: TGTGCCAGCAGAGGGACAGCGTATAGCAATCAGCCCCAGCATTTT. Amino acids: CASRGTAYSNQPQHF.

V and J are TRBV11-2 and TRBJ2-1, with 10 bases aligning to TRBD2. The V segment lost 5 bases and the J segment 5 bases; nucleotides outside the gene matches: 9. This CDR3 spans 16 amino acids. Germline V lookup: CDR1 SGHAT, CDR2 FQNNGV. This CDR3 reads CASSPPLAGEDNEQFF. CDR3 nucleotides: TGTGCCAGCAGCCCGCCGCTAGCGGGAGAGGACAATGAGCAGTTCTTC.

J is TRBJ1-3 and V is TRBV5-4; the D is unclear. Trimming left V 7 bases short and J 0 bases short, with 5 bases between. In germline, CDR1 is SGHNT, CDR2 YYREEE (reference sequence). The CDR3 extends over 12 amino acids. The CDR3 sequence is CASYDSGNTIYF. CDR3 DNA sequence: TGTGCCAGCTATGACTCTGGAAACACCATATATTTT.

The chain recombines TRBV10-2 with TRBJ1-3, with TRBD1 matching over 9 bases. From germline, CDR1 is WSHSY and CDR2 SAAADI. The V gene end was trimmed by 5 bases and the J gene end by 0 bases; junction bases not matched to a gene: 5. The CDR3 contains 16 residues. The CDR3 region is CASSPWTGASGNTIYF. The DNA for the CDR3 is TGCGCCAGCAGTCCTTGGACAGGGGCCTCTGGAAACACCATATATTTT.

The rearrangement joins TRBV14 to TRBJ2-7; unclear D gene. V lost 4 bases and J lost 3, with 19 bases in between. CDR1 and CDR2 from the germline V gene are SGHDN and FVKESK. CDR3 length equals 16 residues. In DNA form, the CDR3 reads TGTGCCAGCAGCCCCCTCGGGTCGACTCGCGGCTACGAGCAGTACTTC. Protein: CASSPLGSTRGYEQYF.

V and J are TRBV10-3 and TRBJ2-2; weak D call: TRBD1 (5 bases). From germline, CDR1 is ENHRY and CDR2 SYGVKD. The CDR3 covers 14 residues. The V and J ends lost 0 bases and 4 bases respectively, with 6 bases between them. The CDR3 here is CAISESQGTGELFF. The CDR3, as DNA: TGTGCCATCAGTGAGTCCCAGGGCACCGGGGAGCTGTTTTTT.

The rearrangement links TRBV28 to TRBJ2-1, with D tentatively TRBD1 or TRBD2 (5 bases each). This CDR3 contains 17 residues. V lost 0 bases and J 3 bases, leaving 15 bases between the germline ends. In germline, CDR1 is MDHEN, CDR2 SYDVKM. The CDR3 spells CASSLWARRGDYNEQFF. CDR3 bases: TGTGCCAGCAGTTTATGGGCCCGTAGAGGGGACTACAATGAGCAGTTCTTC.